This T cell receptor (beta chain) was identified during a study of post-analysis software for immune sequencing data. Across the whole study: Clinical courses comprised relapsing-remitting, secondary progressive and progressive-relapsing multiple sclerosis.

CDR1 and CDR2 (germline): SGHVS, FQNEAQ. Deletions cut 5 bases from V and 0 bases from J, with 14 bases between. The CDR3 covers 15 residues. Prepared TCR beta cDNA libraries contained unique molecular identifiers. TCRdb passed the PCR reads through MiXCR, listing each CDR3 protein once. The table records 450,000 or so distinct CDR3 sequences, roughly 45% of them present only once. This clonotype was seen once. Antigen unknown. Lacking the conserved final phenylalanine or tryptophan, this CDR3 likely reflects a read error. Study outcomes and limitations: Patients showed TRBV5-6, TRBV5-1 and TRBV20-1 among about five TRBV segments more frequent than in controls.

The genes are TRBV7-8 and TRBJ2-7; D possibly matches TRBD1 or TRBD2 (5 bases each). The clonotype originates from a girl aged 5 to 17 with multiple sclerosis. Sample: blood. In DNA, the CDR3 is TGTGCCAGCAGCCACGGGACGGGGAGCTCCTACGAGCAGTACTGC. Amino acids: CASSHGTGSSYEQYC.